The 20 T cell receptor beta chains reported below all come from one sample, sequenced in a study of molecular identifiers for immune sequencing clone quantification. TCRdb redid the calling of the PCR reads with MiXCR, one entry per CDR3 protein. The sample shows under 600,000 distinct CDR3 sequences, around 23% of them seen only once. The sequenced material came from naive CD8+ T cells from blood, with Jurkat cell RNA spiked in. Subset in this sample: FACS-sorted CD8+CD4-CCR7+CD45RA+ naive T cells. Every receptor here comes from a human donor in good health. Some libraries in this study had Jurkat cell RNA spiked in.

This clonotype was seen more than once but under ten times. The rearrangement joins TRBV28 to TRBJ2-5, with 10 bases matching TRBD2. There are 19 residues in the CDR3. CDR1 and CDR2 from the germline V gene are MDHEN and SYDVKM. V lost 7 bases to trimming and J lost 5 bases; unmatched junction nucleotides: 22. As DNA, the CDR3 is TGTGCCAGCACTCCTTCTCTCGGGCTAGCGGGAGTCGATAGGGAGACCCAGTACTTC. Protein: CASTPSLGLAGVDRETQYF.

CDR3: CASSTSDTTEAFF. CDR3 DNA sequence: TGTGCCAGCAGTACCAGTGATACAACTGAAGCTTTCTTT. The chain is built from TRBV6-4 and TRBJ1-1; D is ambiguous. The germline V gene encodes CDR1 MRHNA and CDR2 SNTAGT. Trimming pared 5 bases from V and 5 bases from J, leaving 12 bases between. The CDR3 consists of 13 residues.

This clonotype was counted ten times or more. This chain joins TRBV2 and TRBJ2-1; tentative D call: TRBD1 (5 bases). The V gene lost 1 base and the J gene lost 7 bases, with 5 bases spanning the gap. CDR3 length: 12 residues. CDR1 and CDR2 from the germline V gene are SNHLY and FYNNEI. Written as DNA, the CDR3 is TGTGCCAGCAGTGAAGAGGGGAATGAGCAGTTCTTC. Its protein product is CASSEEGNEQFF.

This clonotype was counted a few times. The chain has TRBV5-1 and TRBJ1-4; 10 nucleotides match TRBD1. Per the germline V gene, CDR1 is SGHRS and CDR2 is YFSETQ. This CDR3 is built from 19 residues. The V segment lost 4 bases and the J segment 0 bases; nucleotides outside the gene matches: 12. Written as DNA, the CDR3 is TGCGCCAGCAGCCCTTACCCGGGACAGGGGTTAGCAACTAATGAAAAACTGTTTTTT. Amino acid sequence: CASSPYPGQGLATNEKLFF.

Ten or more counts support this clonotype. This sequence joins TRBV11-1 and TRBJ2-7; D unclear. CDR1 and CDR2 (germline): SGHAT, FQDESV (reference sequence). The CDR3 has 13 residues. The ends were cut back, 5 bases at V and 3 bases at J, with 11 bases in the middle. CDR3 region: CASSLTSFYEQYF. For the CDR3, the DNA is TGTGCCAGCAGCCTTACTTCATTCTACGAGCAGTACTTC.

This clonotype was counted ten times or more. The chain links TRBV29-1 to TRBJ2-1; possibly TRBD2 for D (6 bases). Trimming removed 8 bases from V and 5 bases from J, with 22 bases in between. Germline V gives CDR1 SQVTM, CDR2 ANQGSEA. The CDR3 loop spans 15 amino acids. CDR3 amino acids: CSHAPGLLDHNEQFF. In DNA, the CDR3 is TGCAGCCATGCCCCGGGACTTCTCGACCACAATGAGCAGTTCTTC.

This clonotype has just a few counts. This chain's CDR3 is CASSQDSPGGIYEQYF. CDR3 DNA: TGTGCCAGCAGCCAAGATTCACCCGGGGGCATCTACGAGCAGTACTTC. This chain links TRBV3-1 with TRBJ2-7; the D call may be TRBD1 or TRBD2 (6 bases each). The CDR3 consists of 16 residues. CDR1 is LGHDT and CDR2 is YNNKEL in the germline V gene (reference sequence). V dropped 0 bases and J dropped 3 bases, with 15 bases sitting between them.

This CDR3 is CASMMGIGRDRGTTEAFF. The CDR3 DNA reads as TGTGCCAGCATGATGGGAATTGGACGGGACAGGGGTACCACTGAAGCTTTCTTT. This rearrangement joins TRBV7-9 to TRBJ1-1; 10 nucleotides line up with TRBD1. In germline, CDR1 is SEHNR, CDR2 FQNEAQ (reference sequence). Losses at the gene ends were 7 bases for V and 4 bases for J; bases not matched to a gene: 18. CDR3 size: 18 residues.

This clonotype was recorded at least ten times. The chain couples TRBV20-1 to TRBJ2-7; 7 bases line up with TRBD2. V lost 1 base to trimming and J lost 5 bases; unmatched junction nucleotides: 5. The CDR3 sequence is 13 residues long. Germline V gene sequence: CDR1 DFQATT, CDR2 SNEGSKA (reference sequence). CDR3 DNA: TGCAGTGCTAGAGTGAAGCGGGGCCACGAGCAGTACTTC. Encoded protein: CSARVKRGHEQYF.

This clonotype was observed many times. The chain employs TRBV4-3 and TRBJ2-7; possible D gene TRBD1, 5 bases. V was pared by 3 bases and J by 0 bases, with 9 bases between. Looked up from germline, CDR1 is LGHNA and CDR2 is YSLEER. This CDR3 spans 14 amino acids. In DNA, the CDR3 is TGCGCCAGCAGCCACGTTAGGGGCTCCTACGAGCAGTACTTC. Protein product: CASSHVRGSYEQYF.

This clonotype was counted once. The rearrangement joins TRBV7-3 to TRBJ2-1, with 7 bases that match TRBD2. The CDR3 covers 16 residues. V was pared by 5 bases and J by 4 bases, with 11 bases of the junction left unmatched. Germline V gene lookup returns CDR1 SGHTA and CDR2 FQGTGA. CDR3 region: CASSPGGTGSYNEQFF. In nucleotides, the CDR3 is TGTGCCAGCAGCCCGGGAGGAACGGGGTCTTACAATGAGCAGTTCTTC.

Points on this clonotype: Given the absence of the conserved phenylalanine or tryptophan at the CDR3 end, a read error is likely. The V and J genes are TRBV4-2 and TRBJ2-7; 7 bases map to TRBD1. Germline V gene sequence: CDR1 LGHNA, CDR2 YNFKEQ. This CDR3 spans 16 amino acids. With 0 bases clipped from V and 3 bases from J, the junction kept 8 bases outside the gene matches. The CDR3 DNA reads as TGTGCCAGCAGCCAAGAACTTTCACAGGGGCGCTACGAGCAGTACATC. Encoded protein: CASSQELSQGRYEQYI.

Regarding this clonotype: With a much larger clone just one base away, this may be a read error. The chain recombines TRBV4-3 with TRBJ2-7; 7 bases align to TRBD1. CDR1 and CDR2 (germline): LGHNA, YSLEER. This CDR3 comprises 14 residues. CDR3 nucleotides: TGCGCCAGCAGCCAAGGGCACAGGGGCTACGAGCAGCACTTC. This gives the protein CASSQGHRGYEQHF.

Worth noting for this clonotype: The conserved phenylalanine or tryptophan is not found at the CDR3 terminus, so this likely reflects a read error. The chain employs TRBV18 and TRBJ2-3; D is uncertain. Deletions cut 1 base from V and 0 bases from J, with 14 bases between. Germline CDR1 is KGHSH and CDR2 is LQKENI. This CDR3 spans 17 amino acids. The CDR3 loop reads CASSPRWQRTSTDTQYS. Here the CDR3 DNA reads TGTGCCAGCTCACCACGGTGGCAGCGAACTAGCACAGATACGCAGTATTCT.

At least ten counts were recorded for this clonotype. This chain uses TRBV4-3 with TRBJ1-1; no definite D call. CDR3 length equals 17 residues. V was clipped by 4 bases and J by 5 bases, with 23 bases between them. Germline V gene data show CDR1 as LGHNA and CDR2 as YSLEER. The CDR3 region is CASSPSRLETPGTEAFF. The CDR3 region has the DNA TGCGCCAGCAGCCCCAGTCGCTTAGAGACTCCGGGGACTGAAGCTTTCTTT.

This clonotype appeared a few times. The gene calls are TRBV11-2 and TRBJ1-3; the match to TRBD1 covers 9 bases. Germline lookup yields CDR1 SGHAT and CDR2 FQNNGV. The CDR3 consists of 17 residues. J gave up 3 bases and V 3 bases, and 9 bases lay outside the gene matches. This CDR3 is CASSFSQDRGFGNTIYF. The CDR3 region has the DNA TGTGCCAGCAGCTTTAGCCAGGACAGGGGCTTTGGAAACACCATATATTTT.

On this clonotype: Germline and junction disagree at one end, which may indicate a read error. The V gene is TRBV28, the J gene TRBJ2-3, with D maybe TRBD2 (5 bases). CDR1 MDHEN and CDR2 SYDVKM come from the germline V gene. There are 14 residues in the CDR3. CDR3 coding DNA: TGCGCCCATCGCGGGCTAGCTCGCACAGATACGCAGTATTTT. Translation gives CAHRGLARTDTQYF.

The table lists this clonotype with many counts. J is TRBJ1-1 and V is TRBV4-3; D call uncertain. V shed 0 bases and J shed 2 bases, with 10 bases lying between them. From germline, CDR1 is LGHNA and CDR2 YSLEER. The CDR3 extends over 15 amino acids. DNA of the CDR3: TGCGCCAGCAGCCAAGATTACCGAGTAAACACTGAAGCTTTCTTT. Translated: CASSQDYRVNTEAFF.

Points on this clonotype: This may be a read error, as it is one base from a much larger clone. This chain connects TRBV30 to TRBJ2-7; D gene unclear. V lost 0 bases and J lost 2, with 14 bases in between. The CDR3 runs to 15 residues. Germline V gene sequence: CDR1 GTSNPN, CDR2 SVGIG (reference sequence). The CDR3 sequence: CAWSVASGITYEQYF. CDR3 in DNA: TGTGCCTGGAGTGTTGCGTCCGGCATCACCTACGAGCAGTACTTC.

This clonotype has ten or more counts. The chain uses TRBV12-3 or TRBV12-4 and TRBJ2-3; D gene ambiguous. Trimming removed 5 bases from V and 2 bases from J, with 14 bases in between. The CDR3 is 15 amino acids. The CDR3 sequence: CASSPQSANTDTQYF. In nucleotides, the CDR3 is TGTGCCAGCAGTCCTCAGTCCGCCAACACAGATACGCAGTATTTT.